These 21 T cell receptor beta chains share one sample of origin, sequenced in a study of CD8 T cells in Susac syndrome. Reverse transcription used about 0.5 to 1 ug RNA and random hexamers. MiXCR, run by TCRdb on the immunoSEQ multiplex PCR reads, gives a single entry per CDR3 protein. This sample has about 240,000 distinct CDR3 sequences; around 96% occur once, and the top ten carry approximately 0.094%. The sample comprised CD4+ T cells from PBMCs. These receptors came from a human donor with Susac syndrome.

The chain links TRBV14 to TRBJ2-7, with 11 bases lining up with TRBD1. Per the germline V gene, CDR1 is SGHDN and CDR2 is FVKESK. V lost 1 base to trimming and J lost 2 bases; unmatched junction nucleotides: 13. This CDR3 has 19 amino acids. The DNA of the CDR3 is TGTGCCAGCAGCCAAGGGCCGGGACAGGGGGGAGGTAGGGCCTACGAGCAGTACTTC. Amino acids: CASSQGPGQGGGRAYEQYF.

This clonotype showed up just once. V and J are TRBV12-3 or TRBV12-4 and TRBJ1-1, with D perhaps TRBD1 (6 bases). V lost 6 bases to trimming and J lost 10 bases, with 15 bases between them. This CDR3 comprises 12 residues. CDR3 loop: CASSLRGSGAFF. In DNA form, the CDR3 reads TGTGCCAGCAGCCTCAGGGGATCTGGAGCTTTCTTT.

The rearrangement links TRBV27 to TRBJ2-5; the match to TRBD2 covers 12 bases. CDR1 and CDR2 from the germline V gene are MNHEY and SMNVEV (reference sequence). This CDR3 spans 15 amino acids. J lost 3 bases, V lost 1 base, and 0 bases had no gene match. The CDR3 coding sequence is TGTGCCAGCAGTTTATGGACTAGCGGGGAAGAGACCCAGTACTTC. Protein: CASSLWTSGEETQYF.

This sequence joins TRBV7-9 and TRBJ2-1, with TRBD2 matching 9 bases. Germline CDR1 is SEHNR and CDR2 is FQNEAQ (reference sequence). With V trimmed by 3 bases and J by 6 bases, 6 bases remained unmatched. This CDR3 has 15 residues. CDR3 bases: TGTGCCAGCAGCTTGGGCGGGAGGGATCTCAATGAGCAGTTCTTC. It codes for CASSLGGRDLNEQFF.

The rearrangement links TRBV9 to TRBJ2-7; D is perhaps TRBD2 (5 bases). This CDR3 region has 14 residues. CDR1 and CDR2 (germline): SGDLS, YYNGEE. The V gene lost 0 bases and the J gene lost 3 bases, with 10 bases spanning the gap. The DNA for the CDR3 is TGTGCCAGCAGCGTAGATCGGACTGGCTACGAGCAGTACTTC. Its protein is CASSVDRTGYEQYF.

This clonotype was detected once. V is TRBV7-2 and J is TRBJ2-5; D might be TRBD1 (6 bases). V shed 3 bases and J shed 3 bases, with 14 bases lying between them. Looked up from germline, CDR1 is SGHTA and CDR2 is FQGNSA. The CDR3 spans 15 residues. CDR3 nucleotides: TGTGCCAGCAGCTTCCGGACAGCCCGGGAAGAGACCCAGTACTTC. Encoded protein: CASSFRTAREETQYF.

CDR3 DNA: TGTGCCAGCAGCTTGTCCGCCCCACAGGGGGCCCTTCTGCACTATGGCTACACCTTC. Its translation: CASSLSAPQGALLHYGYTF. The chain joins TRBV7-3 to TRBJ1-2, with 9 bases that match TRBD1. Germline assignment: CDR1 SGHTA and CDR2 FQGTGA. The CDR3 totals 19 residues. J gave up 3 bases and V 3 bases, and 17 bases lay outside the gene matches.

This chain uses TRBV6-2 or TRBV6-3 with TRBJ1-2; possibly TRBD1 for D (5 bases). This CDR3 comprises 14 residues. Germline V lookup: CDR1 MNHEY, CDR2 SVGEGT. V was cut by 8 bases and J by 1 base, with 14 bases left in between. CDR3 nucleotides: TGTGCCAGCGATCGGCCGGGGGGTAACTATGGCTACACCTTC. Its protein is CASDRPGGNYGYTF.

The chain is built from TRBV18 and TRBJ2-5, with unresolved D. This CDR3 comprises 14 residues. Trimming cost V 6 bases and J 4 bases, with 15 bases left between them. Germline V gene lookup returns CDR1 KGHSH and CDR2 LQKENI. CDR3 nucleotides: TGTGCCAGCTCCCCGCGTTCGGGCCCAGAGACCCAGTACTTC. It translates to CASSPRSGPETQYF.

The chain uses TRBV29-1 and TRBJ1-2; maybe TRBD1 (5 bases). The germline V and J ends were trimmed by 5 bases and 3 bases, with 13 bases remaining between them. CDR3 length: 13 residues. Germline V CDR1 and CDR2: SQVTM, ANQGSEA. The CDR3 here is CSVRIGGDYGYTF. The CDR3 nucleotides read TGCAGCGTTCGCATCGGGGGGGACTATGGCTACACCTTC.

The chain recombines TRBV29-1 with TRBJ2-7; 8 bases map to TRBD2. This CDR3 is built from 15 residues. The ends lost 5 bases at V and 2 bases at J; junction bases unmatched: 11. In germline, CDR1 is SQVTM, CDR2 ANQGSEA. In DNA form, the CDR3 reads TGCAGCGTTAGCGCCGAGCGGGGGAGGCCCTACGAGCAGTACTTC. Protein sequence: CSVSAERGRPYEQYF.

This CDR3 is CAWDKGTDPYTF. Here the CDR3 DNA reads TGTGCCTGGGATAAAGGGACGGACCCTTACACCTTC. J is TRBJ1-2 and V is TRBV30; weak D call: TRBD1 (5 bases). The CDR3 is 12 residues long. Germline-derived CDR1 and CDR2 are GTSNPN and SVGIG (reference sequence). V lost 5 bases and J 11 bases, leaving 18 bases between the germline ends.

The chain recombines TRBV14 with TRBJ2-5; 11 bases map to TRBD2. The trim removed 2 bases at V and 5 bases at J, leaving 7 bases unmatched. The CDR3 covers 16 residues. The germline V gene has CDR1 SGHDN and CDR2 FVKESK. CDR3 in amino acids: CASSQSLAGGQETQYF. CDR3 sequence (DNA): TGTGCCAGCAGCCAAAGTCTAGCGGGAGGTCAGGAGACCCAGTACTTC.

Here the CDR3 DNA reads TGTGCCAGCAGCTTATATCCACGGACACTTTACTACGAGCAGTACTTC. Its protein product is CASSLYPRTLYYEQYF. The V call is TRBV7-9, the J call TRBJ2-7; D might be TRBD1 (5 bases). Looked up from germline, CDR1 is SEHNR and CDR2 is FQNEAQ (reference sequence). V lost 2 bases, J lost 3 bases, and 17 bases lay in between. The CDR3 runs to 16 residues.

The table lists this clonotype with a few counts. This chain links TRBV11-2 with TRBJ2-7; no clear D gene. V was trimmed by 4 bases and J by 4 bases, leaving 5 bases between them. The CDR3 loop spans 11 amino acids. Germline V lookup: CDR1 SGHAT, CDR2 FQNNGV. As DNA, the CDR3 is TGTGCCAGCAGCTCCCTTTACGAGCAGTACTTC. As protein: CASSSLYEQYF. Looking up the rest from reference TRBV11-2 and TRBJ2-7 gives the full variable domain: EAGVAQSPRYKIIEKRQSVAFWCNPISGHATLYWYQQILGQGPKLLIQFQNNGVVDDSQLPKDRFSAERLKGVDSTLKIQPAKLEDSAVYLCASSSLYEQYFGPGTRLTVT.

The CDR3 DNA sequence: TGCAGCGTTCCTTCAAAGGGCAACGAAGAGACCCAGTACTTC. This sequence encodes CSVPSKGNEETQYF. V usage is TRBV29-1 and J usage is TRBJ2-5; the D is unclear. The CDR3 totals 14 residues. Trimming removed 5 bases at V and 3 bases at J, with 16 bases between. The V gene's germline CDR1 is SQVTM and CDR2 ANQGSEA. Using reference TRBV29-1 and TRBJ2-5 for the parts outside the CDR3, the full variable domain is SAVISQKPSRDICQRGTSLTIQCQVDSQVTMMFWYRQQPGQSLTLIATANQGSEATYESGFVIDKFPISRPNLTFSTLTVSNMSPEDSSIYLCSVPSKGNEETQYFGPGTRLLVL.

The chain links TRBV29-1 to TRBJ1-1; D gene uncertain. Deletions cut 4 bases from V and 6 bases from J, with 15 bases between. Germline V gives CDR1 SQVTM, CDR2 ANQGSEA. The CDR3 spans 13 residues. CDR3 residues: CSVARLREAEAFF. CDR3 coding DNA: TGCAGCGTTGCAAGACTACGAGAGGCTGAAGCTTTCTTT. The full variable domain, rest sourced from reference TRBV29-1 and TRBJ1-1, is SAVISQKPSRDICQRGTSLTIQCQVDSQVTMMFWYRQQPGQSLTLIATANQGSEATYESGFVIDKFPISRPNLTFSTLTVSNMSPEDSSIYLCSVARLREAEAFFGQGTRLTVV.

The J gene is TRBJ2-5, the V gene TRBV25-1, with a possible D match to TRBD2 (5 bases). V lost 1 base and J 4 bases, leaving 10 bases between the germline ends. CDR3 length: 14 residues. Germline CDR1 and CDR2: MGHDK and SYGVNS. CDR3 sequence reads: CASSESLARETQYF. The CDR3 DNA follows: TGTGCCAGCAGTGAATCCCTAGCCAGAGAGACCCAGTACTTC.

The chain combines TRBV9 with TRBJ1-1; D unclear. Per the germline V gene, CDR1 is SGDLS and CDR2 is YYNGEE. The V end lost 0 bases, the J end lost 6 bases, and 18 bases lay between the germline ends. CDR3 length: 16 residues. CDR3 protein: CASSVAPQPSAAEAFF. The CDR3 DNA reads as TGTGCCAGCAGCGTAGCTCCTCAACCGTCGGCGGCTGAAGCTTTCTTT. Complete variable domain (other parts from reference TRBV9 and TRBJ1-1): DSGVTQTPKHLITATGQRVTLRCSPRSGDLSVYWYQQSLDQGLQFLIQYYNGEERAKGNILERFSAQQFPDLHSELNLSSLELGDSALYFCASSVAPQPSAAEAFFGQGTRLTVV.

The chain links TRBV4-1 to TRBJ1-2, with TRBD1 as a possible D gene (6 bases). Deletions cut 5 bases from V and 6 bases from J, with 13 bases between. The CDR3 covers 13 residues. Germline V gives CDR1 MGHRA, CDR2 YSYEKL. The DNA for the CDR3 is TGCGCCAGCAGCATAACAGGGACCGATGGCTACACCTTC. Translating gives CASSITGTDGYTF.

This clonotype appeared once. The chain carries TRBV5-6 and TRBJ2-5; D remains unclear. Germline CDR1 reads SGHDT; CDR2 reads YYEEEE. This CDR3 spans 13 amino acids. The ends were cut back, 1 base at V and 4 bases at J, with 8 bases in the middle. The CDR3 loop is CASSLKGPETQYF. In DNA, the CDR3 is TGTGCCAGCAGCTTGAAGGGTCCAGAGACCCAGTACTTC.